The 16 T cell receptor beta chains below all came from one sample that was sequenced in a study of OX40 agonist ivuxolimab in advanced cancers. TCRdb's copy holds only in-frame clones and misses some; the assay was immunoSEQ multiplex PCR. This sample yields 85,000 to 130,000 clones, of which 90% are seen a single time; 0.48% belongs to the top ten. The input for sequencing was CD4+ or CD8+ T cells sorted from blood, taken in a trial of the OX40 agonist ivuxolimab. The receptors come from an adult with an advanced solid tumor such as melanoma, head and neck, liver or kidney cancer.

This chain connects TRBV30 to TRBJ1-1; D call uncertain. This CDR3 region has 11 residues. Trimming stripped 3 bases from V and 5 bases from J, with 7 bases between. CDR1 and CDR2 (germline): GTSNPN, SVGIG (reference sequence). The CDR3 sequence: CAWRVGTEAFF. The CDR3 DNA is TGTGCCTGGAGAGTTGGGACTGAAGCTTTCTTT.

V usage is TRBV4-1 and J usage is TRBJ1-6; 9 bases are a match to TRBD1. Germline assignment: CDR1 MGHRA and CDR2 YSYEKL. The CDR3 has 15 amino acids. The V gene end was trimmed by 4 bases and the J gene end by 6 bases; junction bases not matched to a gene: 4. The CDR3 coding sequence is TGCGCCAGCAGCCTACAGGGGGCAAGTAATTCACCCCTCCACTTT. Translating gives CASSLQGASNSPLHF.

The chain employs TRBV7-2 and TRBJ2-5; unclear D gene. CDR3 length: 13 amino acids. V lost 6 bases and J 2 bases, leaving 10 bases between the germline ends. Germline V lookup: CDR1 SGHTA, CDR2 FQGNSA. DNA for the CDR3: TGTGCCAGCAGACGTGGAAGTCAAGAGACCCAGTACTTC. This encodes CASRRGSQETQYF. Full variable domain (rest looked up from reference TRBV7-2 and TRBJ2-5): GAGVSQSPSNKVTEKGKDVELRCDPISGHTALYWYRQSLGQGLEFLIYFQGNSAPDKSGLPSDRFSAERTGGSVSTLTIQRTQQEDSAVYLCASRRGSQETQYFGPGTRLLVL.

The V and J genes are TRBV5-1 and TRBJ2-3, with TRBD2 as a possible D gene (6 bases). The length of the CDR3 is 16 residues. Looked up from germline, CDR1 is SGHRS and CDR2 is YFSETQ. Trimming pared 2 bases from V and 1 base from J, leaving 14 bases between. CDR3 loop: CASSFGLAIGTDTQYF. In nucleotides, the CDR3 is TGCGCCAGCAGCTTTGGTCTAGCGATCGGCACAGATACGCAGTATTTT. The full variable domain, in which reference TRBV5-1 and TRBJ2-3 provide the parts outside the CDR3, is KAGVTQTPRYLIKTRGQQVTLSCSPISGHRSVSWYQQTPGQGLQFLFEYFSETQRNKGNFPGRFSGRQFSNSRSEMNVSTLELGDSALYLCASSFGLAIGTDTQYFGPGTRLTVL.

The CDR3 sequence: CASRKTGRRSPLHF. The CDR3 DNA follows: TGTGCCAGCAGGAAGACAGGGAGGAGGTCACCCCTCCACTTT. The rearrangement uses TRBV28 and TRBJ1-6; 7 bases map to TRBD1. Germline values: CDR1 MDHEN, CDR2 SYDVKM. CDR3 length: 14 residues. Trimming removed 6 bases from V and 10 bases from J; junction bases left unmatched: 9.

The chain recombines TRBV11-3 with TRBJ2-3; possible D gene TRBD1, 5 bases. With 3 bases removed from V and 0 bases from J, the gap between germline ends came to 10 bases. There are 15 residues in the CDR3. CDR1 is SGHNT, CDR2 YENEEA, per germline. The CDR3 loop reads CASSLTASSTDTQYF. CDR3 nucleotide sequence: TGTGCCAGCAGCTTGACAGCTTCTAGCACAGATACGCAGTATTTT.

The rearrangement joins TRBV7-2 to TRBJ2-7; D not certain. This CDR3 region has 14 residues. In germline, CDR1 is SGHTA, CDR2 FQGNSA. V lost 5 bases and J lost 2, with 13 bases in between. The CDR3 DNA sequence: TGTGCCAGCAGCGCCTACTTAAAACCCTACGAGCAGTACTTC. Its protein product is CASSAYLKPYEQYF.

This chain links TRBV4-1 with TRBJ1-2; 7 bases map to TRBD1. CDR1 and CDR2 from the germline V gene are MGHRA and YSYEKL. V lost 0 bases to trimming and J lost 6 bases; unmatched junction nucleotides: 10. CDR3 length: 16 amino acids. The CDR3 DNA reads as TGCGCCAGCAGCCAAGAGGAATACAGGGGCGCGGATGGCTACACCTTC. Translated, it gives CASSQEEYRGADGYTF.

The rearrangement uses TRBV18 and TRBJ2-1; 12 positions agree with TRBD2. The CDR3 consists of 15 residues. After removal of 2 bases from V and 5 bases from J, the junction contained 1 base not matched to a gene. From germline, CDR1 is KGHSH and CDR2 LQKENI. The CDR3 is CASSPGLAGNNEQFF. The CDR3 DNA follows: TGTGCCAGCTCACCAGGACTAGCGGGGAACAATGAGCAGTTCTTC. Full variable domain (remainder filled in from reference TRBV18 and TRBJ2-1): NAGVMQNPRHLVRRRGQEARLRCSPMKGHSHVYWYRQLPEEGLKFMVYLQKENIIDESGMPKERFSAEFPKEGPSILRIQQVVRGDSAAYFCASSPGLAGNNEQFFGPGTRLTVL.

This chain uses TRBV5-8 with TRBJ2-1, with TRBD2 matching over 7 bases. Germline CDR1 is SGHTS and CDR2 is YDEGEE. This CDR3 contains 15 residues. V trimming: 4 bases; J trimming: 2 bases; junction bases outside the gene matches: 6. The CDR3 bases are TGTGCCAGCAGCCGGAACGGGGGGACCTACAATGAGCAGTTCTTC. Residues: CASSRNGGTYNEQFF.

The chain is built from TRBV9 and TRBJ2-2; D is ambiguous. From germline, CDR1 is SGDLS and CDR2 YYNGEE. This CDR3 is built from 15 residues. V shed 3 bases and J shed 2 bases, with 11 bases lying between them. For the CDR3, the DNA is TGTGCCAGCAGCGCAGGATTGCCAAACACCGGGGAGCTGTTTTTT. Translated, it gives CASSAGLPNTGELFF.

The chain links TRBV12-1 to TRBJ2-4; the table assigns TRBD1, which was not confirmed against the DNA. TRBV12-1 counts as a pseudogene. This CDR3 has 15 amino acids. CDR3 amino acids: CASSCREGVGNIQYF. CDR3 DNA sequence: TGTGCCAGCAGCTGCCGAGAGGGGGTCGGAAACATTCAGTACTTC.

This chain joins TRBV5-1 and TRBJ2-1, with 7 bases identical to TRBD1. The CDR3 has 14 amino acids. Germline CDR1 reads SGHRS; CDR2 reads YFSETQ. V lost 4 bases and J lost 6; bases outside the gene matches: 7. CDR3 sequence: CASSPTTGTNEQFF. In nucleotides, the CDR3 is TGCGCCAGCAGCCCCACGACAGGGACCAATGAGCAGTTCTTC.

The genes are TRBV7-9 and TRBJ1-6; tentative D call: TRBD1 (6 bases). The CDR3 is 17 amino acids. From germline, CDR1 is SEHNR and CDR2 FQNEAQ (reference sequence). Trimming removed 3 bases at V and 1 base at J, with 13 bases between. The CDR3 region is CASSLGGGRSYNSPLHF. CDR3 nucleotides: TGTGCCAGCAGCTTGGGGGGCGGGCGATCCTATAATTCACCCCTCCACTTT.

V usage is TRBV10-3 and J usage is TRBJ1-5; D unresolved. CDR1 ENHRY and CDR2 SYGVKD come from the germline V gene. Trimming stripped 2 bases from V and 9 bases from J, with 14 bases between. CDR3 length: 14 amino acids. CDR3 region: CAISEGPGIGPQHF. Written as DNA, the CDR3 is TGTGCCATCAGTGAGGGGCCGGGAATCGGGCCCCAGCATTTT.

V usage is TRBV5-5 and J usage is TRBJ2-5; no firm D call. CDR3 length: 14 residues. Trimming left V 0 bases short and J 1 base short, with 7 bases between. Germline values: CDR1 SGHKS, CDR2 YYEKEE (reference sequence). The CDR3 reads CASSLVLFQETQYF. CDR3 sequence (DNA): TGTGCCAGCAGCTTGGTTCTATTCCAAGAGACCCAGTACTTC.